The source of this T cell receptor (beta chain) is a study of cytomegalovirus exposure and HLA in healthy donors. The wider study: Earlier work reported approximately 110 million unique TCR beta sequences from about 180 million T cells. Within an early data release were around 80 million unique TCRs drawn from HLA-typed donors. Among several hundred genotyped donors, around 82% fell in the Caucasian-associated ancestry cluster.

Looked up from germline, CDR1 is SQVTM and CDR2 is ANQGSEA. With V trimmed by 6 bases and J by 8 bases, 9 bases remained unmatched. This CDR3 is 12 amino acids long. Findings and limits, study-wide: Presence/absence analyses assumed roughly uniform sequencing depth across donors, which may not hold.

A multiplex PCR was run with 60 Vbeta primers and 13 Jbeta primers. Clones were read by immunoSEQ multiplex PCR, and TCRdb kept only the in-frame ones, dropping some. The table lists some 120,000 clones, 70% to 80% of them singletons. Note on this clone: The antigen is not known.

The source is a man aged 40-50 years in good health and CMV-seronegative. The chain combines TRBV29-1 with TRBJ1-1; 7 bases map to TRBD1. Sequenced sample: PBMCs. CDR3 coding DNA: TGCAGCGTCGGAACAGGGGCTCTGGAAGCTTTCTTT. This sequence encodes CSVGTGALEAFF.